The next 27 T cell receptor beta chains were all read from a single sample in a study of immune characterization of retroperitoneal liposarcoma. In TCRdb, the PCR reads were re-called with MiXCR into one record per CDR3 protein. This table has about 11,000 distinct CDR3 sequences, over 20% appearing once. The sample consisted of blood. The receptors shown here come from a female donor with retroperitoneal liposarcoma.

This clonotype was picked up many times. A read error may explain this, as a much larger clone is one base away. CDR3 sequence: CASSYPGLPTSDLVDEQYF. CDR3 DNA sequence: TGTGCCAGCAGTTACCCAGGACTTCCCACAAGCGACCTAGTAGATGAGCAGTACTTC. This chain joins TRBV6-6 and TRBJ2-5; D might be TRBD2 (5 bases). The V end was cut by 2 bases, the J end by 11 bases, with 33 bases between. In germline, CDR1 is MNHNY, CDR2 SVGAGI (reference sequence). CDR3 size: 19 residues.

The rearrangement uses TRBV4-1 and TRBJ2-3, with D perhaps being TRBD1 or TRBD2 (5 bases each). The germline CDR1 and CDR2 sequences are MGHRA and YSYEKL. Trimming removed 0 bases at V and 3 bases at J, with 13 bases between. This CDR3 comprises 16 residues. Written as DNA, the CDR3 is TGCGCCAGCAGCCAAGAAGACGGGGCTTGGACAGATACGCAGTATTTT. Translating gives CASSQEDGAWTDTQYF.

Within the sample, this clonotype is medium-sized. The V call is TRBV27, the J call TRBJ2-1; a weak D match, TRBD2 (6 bases). Germline values: CDR1 MNHEY, CDR2 SMNVEV (reference sequence). CDR3 size: 16 residues. Trimming cost V 5 bases and J 6 bases, with 20 bases left between them. The CDR3 here is CASSPRDSQMGNEQFF. DNA of the CDR3: TGTGCCAGCAGTCCAAGGGACTCGCAAATGGGCAATGAGCAGTTCTTC.

This clonotype was seen only once. The CDR3 here is CASSFRDEQYF. The CDR3 region has the DNA TGTGCCAGCAGCTTTCGGGACGAGCAGTACTTC. The chain carries TRBV5-6 and TRBJ2-5; D is unresolved. The end of the DNA is better explained by TRBJ2-7, so the J call may be wrong. The CDR3 extends over 11 amino acids. CDR1 and CDR2 (germline): SGHDT, YYEEEE.

In its sample, this clonotype was seen a few times. The rearrangement joins TRBV12-3 or TRBV12-4 to TRBJ1-3; 7 bases line up with TRBD1. The CDR3 contains 14 residues. The junction had 7 bases not matched to a gene; V was cut back by 6 bases and J by 5 bases. This chain's CDR3 is CASRQQGSRNTIYF. The CDR3 nucleotides are TGTGCCAGCAGGCAACAGGGGTCGAGAAACACCATATATTTT.

This clonotype is medium-sized. The chain has TRBV25-1 and TRBJ2-5; D is unresolved. The CDR3 length is 16 residues. The germline V gene encodes CDR1 MGHDK and CDR2 SYGVNS. V was clipped by 2 bases and J by 0 bases, with 13 bases between them. CDR3: CASSEPPPEYQETQYF. CDR3 DNA: TGTGCCAGCAGTGAACCCCCGCCAGAGTACCAAGAGACCCAGTACTTC.

This clonotype came up a few times. The rearrangement joins TRBV6-6 to TRBJ2-3, with a tentative D call TRBD1 (6 bases). The CDR3 length is 15 residues. V was pared by 5 bases and J by 12 bases, with 24 bases between. Looked up from germline, CDR1 is MNHNY and CDR2 is SVGAGI (reference sequence). Written as DNA, the CDR3 is TGTGCCAGCAGTCTCTACAGGGATGCATGGGAGACCCAGTATTTT. It encodes CASSLYRDAWETQYF.

In its sample, this clonotype was seen a few times. The V and J genes are TRBV7-6 and TRBJ2-2, with TRBD1 matching 7 bases. Losses at the gene ends were 5 bases for V and 4 bases for J; bases not matched to a gene: 10. The germline V gene has CDR1 SGHVS and CDR2 FNYEAQ. The CDR3 sequence is 16 residues long. The DNA for the CDR3 is TGTGCCAGCAGCCCCTGGACAGGTTCGGGCACCGGGGAGCTGTTTTTT. Translated: CASSPWTGSGTGELFF.

This clonotype was counted ten times or more. This chain joins TRBV10-1 and TRBJ2-2; D is unresolved. The CDR3 length is 14 residues. Per germline, CDR1 WNHNN and CDR2 SYGVQD (reference sequence). V was shortened by 6 bases and J by 3 bases, with 11 bases between the two germline ends. The CDR3 nucleotides read TGCGCCAGCAGCATCTACAGAGACACCGGGGAGCTGTTTTTT. Translated: CASSIYRDTGELFF.

The CDR3 DNA sequence: TGTGCCAGCAGCTTGACAGCGATAAGCTACGAGCAGTTCTTC. Protein: CASSLTAISYEQFF. The V and J genes are TRBV11-2 and TRBJ2-5; a possible D gene is TRBD1 (5 bases). The DNA end favors TRBJ2-1, so the J call may be wrong. Looked up from germline, CDR1 is SGHAT and CDR2 is FQNNGV. The CDR3 length is 14 residues.

This clonotype qualifies as medium-sized. This CDR3 is CASRTANTGELFF. The CDR3 region has the DNA TGTGCCAGCAGGACAGCGAACACCGGGGAGCTGTTTTTT. V is TRBV6-1 and J is TRBJ2-2; the D gene is possibly TRBD1 (5 bases). Germline loops: CDR1 MNHNS, CDR2 SASEGT. Deletions cut 6 bases from V and 0 bases from J, with 5 bases between. The CDR3 has 13 residues.

The chain is built from TRBV6-1 and TRBJ2-6; a possible D gene is TRBD1 (6 bases). V was cut by 4 bases and J by 2 bases, with 9 bases left in between. CDR1 and CDR2 (germline): MNHNS, SASEGT. The CDR3 is 15 residues long. CDR3 sequence (DNA): TGTGCCAGCAGTGTACAGGGTACTGGGGCCAACGTCCTGACTTTC. This encodes CASSVQGTGANVLTF.

The chain links TRBV6-1 to TRBJ1-2; possibly TRBD1 for D (6 bases). The CDR3 totals 14 residues. CDR1 is MNHNS and CDR2 is SASEGT in the germline V gene. The V end was cut by 5 bases, the J end by 1 base, with 11 bases between. CDR3 amino acids: CASSYAGVNYGYTF. As DNA, the CDR3 is TGTGCCAGCAGTTACGCAGGGGTTAACTATGGCTACACCTTC.

This clonotype was detected ten times or more. This rearrangement joins TRBV6-6 to TRBJ2-4; 9 bases fit TRBD2. The germline gives CDR1 MNHNY, CDR2 SVGAGI (reference sequence). V was clipped by 6 bases and J by 2 bases; unmatched bases: 8. CDR3 length equals 16 residues. In nucleotides, the CDR3 is TGTGCCAGCAGCCCCCCGGCTAGCGGGACCAAAAACATTCAGTACTTC. It codes for CASSPPASGTKNIQYF.

This clonotype ranks as medium-sized. This rearrangement joins TRBV6-1 to TRBJ2-1, with D maybe TRBD2 (6 bases). Trimming pared 3 bases from V and 0 bases from J, leaving 15 bases between. Germline CDR1 is MNHNS and CDR2 is SASEGT. The CDR3 runs to 17 residues. CDR3 protein: CASSDTLSGYSYNEQFF. CDR3 sequence (DNA): TGTGCCAGCAGTGACACCCTCAGCGGGTACTCCTACAATGAGCAGTTCTTC.

This clonotype has only a few counts. The J gene is TRBJ1-5, the V gene TRBV25-1; D gene uncertain. Germline-derived CDR1 and CDR2 are MGHDK and SYGVNS. The CDR3 runs to 13 residues. Trimming pared 4 bases from V and 0 bases from J, leaving 4 bases between. In nucleotides, the CDR3 is TGTGCCAGCAGTGGGGATAGCAATCAGCCCCAGCATTTT. Protein product: CASSGDSNQPQHF.

There are a few counts of this clonotype. The rearrangement uses TRBV5-1 and TRBJ2-5; 14 nucleotides agree with TRBD2. This CDR3 has 16 amino acids. Germline assignment: CDR1 SGHRS and CDR2 YFSETQ. V was clipped by 4 bases and J by 4 bases; unmatched bases: 6. The CDR3 DNA reads as TGCGCCAGCAGCCCGGGACTAGCGGGAGAAGGAGAGACCCAGTACTTC. Its translation: CASSPGLAGEGETQYF.

The V and J genes are TRBV6-5 and TRBJ2-5; D might be TRBD2 (6 bases). The CDR3 loop spans 12 amino acids. V lost 4 bases and J 11 bases, leaving 14 bases between the germline ends. Germline CDR1 reads MNHEY; CDR2 reads SVGAGI. CDR3 amino acids: CASSSTSTQQYF. The CDR3 bases are TGTGCCAGCAGTTCGACTAGTACGCAGCAGTACTTC.

This chain links TRBV12-3 or TRBV12-4 with TRBJ1-2, with a weak D call TRBD1 (5 bases). V dropped 5 bases and J dropped 4 bases, with 11 bases sitting between them. The CDR3 runs 13 residues. The CDR3 nucleotides are TGTGCCAGCAGTCCCTCGACAGTCTATGGCTACACCTTC. It encodes CASSPSTVYGYTF.

This clonotype was observed many times. This chain joins TRBV10-1 and TRBJ2-2, with 10 bases identical to TRBD2. The junction had 5 bases not matched to a gene; V was cut back by 6 bases and J by 1 base. The CDR3 contains 16 residues. Germline V gene data show CDR1 as WNHNN and CDR2 as SYGVQD (reference sequence). In DNA, the CDR3 is TGCGCCAGCAGCGAAGTAGCGGGAGGGAACACCGGGGAGCTGTTTTTT. Its protein is CASSEVAGGNTGELFF.

By share of the sample, this clonotype is medium-sized. The chain joins TRBV6-6 to TRBJ2-3; D could derive from TRBD1 or TRBD2 (6 bases each). This CDR3 has 15 residues. With 0 bases removed from V and 6 bases from J, the gap between germline ends came to 13 bases. CDR1 is MNHNY, CDR2 SVGAGI, per germline (reference sequence). The chain's CDR3 is CASSYSGGRSDTQYF. The CDR3 DNA is TGTGCCAGCAGTTACTCGGGGGGCAGGTCGGATACGCAGTATTTT.

The table lists this clonotype with a few counts. The chain carries TRBV6-6 and TRBJ1-1, with TRBD1 as a possible D gene (6 bases). This CDR3 is 13 amino acids long. The germline gives CDR1 MNHNY, CDR2 SVGAGI (reference sequence). Trimming cost V 3 bases and J 8 bases, with 13 bases left between them. In DNA form, the CDR3 reads TGTGCCAGCAGTTATCCCGACAGGACGGAAGCTTTCTTT. The encoded protein is CASSYPDRTEAFF.

This clonotype counts as medium-sized (0.01 to 0.1%). V gene TRBV12-3 or TRBV12-4 combines with J gene TRBJ2-1, with 12 bases lining up with TRBD2. J was trimmed by 8 bases and V by 1 base; bases with no gene match: 0. The CDR3 runs to 14 residues. CDR3 DNA: TGTGCCAGCAGTTTAGGACTAGCGGGAGATGAGCAGTTCTTC. This gives the protein CASSLGLAGDEQFF.

J is TRBJ2-1 and V is TRBV3-1; 8 nucleotides align to TRBD2. CDR1 is LGHDT, CDR2 YNNKEL, per germline (reference sequence). This CDR3 has 19 amino acids. The ends lost 2 bases at V and 0 bases at J; junction bases unmatched: 12. CDR3 in amino acids: CASSQIGGVAGHSYNEQFF. The CDR3 bases are TGTGCCAGCAGCCAAATAGGGGGGGTAGCGGGACACTCCTACAATGAGCAGTTCTTC.

This clonotype showed up just a few times. This chain connects TRBV5-4 to TRBJ2-5, with 8 bases lining up with TRBD2. The CDR3 covers 15 residues. V gave up 4 bases and J gave up 1 base; unmatched junction bases: 6. CDR1 is SGHNT and CDR2 is YYREEE in the germline V gene (reference sequence). DNA for the CDR3: TGTGCCAGCAGCCAAAGCGGGAGTCGCCAAGAGACCCAGTACTTC. Translating gives CASSQSGSRQETQYF.

The table lists this clonotype with many counts. V and J are TRBV12-3 or TRBV12-4 and TRBJ2-4; a weak D match, TRBD1 (5 bases). V shed 0 bases and J shed 7 bases, with 7 bases lying between them. CDR3 size: 13 residues. CDR3 in DNA: TGTGCCAGCAGTTTAGCGGGGCTTAACATTCAGTACTTC. Its protein is CASSLAGLNIQYF.

Many counts were recorded for this clonotype. This rearrangement joins TRBV7-3 to TRBJ2-2; the D is unclear. Per the germline V gene, CDR1 is SGHTA and CDR2 is FQGTGA. The CDR3 is made up of 13 amino acids. Trimming removed 2 bases from V and 1 base from J, with 2 bases in between. CDR3 coding DNA: TGTGCCAGCAGCTTATTGAACACCGGGGAGCTGTTTTTT. Amino acid sequence: CASSLLNTGELFF.